The 15 T cell receptor beta chains reported below all come from one sample, sequenced in a study of regulatory T cells in long-lasting Graves disease. The time point was: newly diagnosed GD, antithyroid drugs for less than 3 months. Generation of the TCR library employed RNA extracted from PBMCs. CDR3 regions were amplified by Arm-PCR using iRepertoire HTBI primers to build TCR beta libraries. A single record per CDR3 protein comes from TCRdb applying MiXCR to the multiplex PCR reads. The table shows about 430,000 distinct CDR3 sequences, with approximately 15% occurring only once. These data were likewise used in another study, on T cells in Graves' hyperthyroidism and ophthalmopathy.

This sample comprised peripheral blood mononuclear cells (PBMCs), obtained at new diagnosis, from a patient treated with antithyroid drugs. These receptors were collected from a middle-aged woman with Graves disease.

This clonotype was picked up a small number of times. The chain couples TRBV4-3 to TRBJ1-2; D unresolved. Germline V gene lookup returns CDR1 LGHNA and CDR2 YSLEER. Trimming took 0 bases from V and 5 from J, leaving 13 bases between them. The CDR3 has 15 residues. The CDR3 DNA reads TGCGCCAGCAGCCAAGATCTGTACAGTGGATATGGCTACACCTTC. The encoded protein is CASSQDLYSGYGYTF.

The gene calls are TRBV20-1 and TRBJ2-1; D is undetermined. Germline V gives CDR1 DFQATT, CDR2 SNEGSKA (reference sequence). The CDR3 has 15 amino acids. The V gene lost 0 bases and the J gene lost 3 bases, with 12 bases spanning the gap. The CDR3: CSARDWYGGYNEQFF. Written as DNA, the CDR3 is TGCAGTGCTAGAGATTGGTACGGTGGCTACAATGAGCAGTTCTTC.

This clonotype was seen repeatedly, ten times or more. The DNA for the CDR3 is TGTGCCAGTAGTCCCAACCCCGATAATGTTGGGCAGTACTTC. Amino acid sequence: CASSPNPDNVGQYF. The V and J genes are TRBV19 and TRBJ2-7; D call uncertain. The V end lost 5 bases, the J end lost 9 bases, and 20 bases lay between the germline ends. This CDR3 has 14 residues. The germline CDR1 and CDR2 sequences are LNHDA and SQIVND (reference sequence).

With respect to this clonotype: A much larger clone differs by one base, so this may be a read error. This chain uses TRBV28 with TRBJ1-1; 7 nucleotides match TRBD1. Trimming removed 4 bases from V and 6 bases from J; junction bases left unmatched: 17. The V gene's germline CDR1 is MDHEN and CDR2 SYDVKM. This CDR3 region has 17 residues. In DNA form, the CDR3 reads TGTGCCAGCAGTTCTCCTCGGACAGGAGTCGTAAGCCCTGAAGCTTTCTTT. Protein product: CASSSPRTGVVSPEAFF.

The J gene is TRBJ2-7, the V gene TRBV27; TRBD1 aligns across 7 bases. Germline V gene data show CDR1 as MNHEY and CDR2 as SMNVEV (reference sequence). The CDR3 runs 15 residues. With V trimmed by 6 bases and J by 3 bases, 11 bases remained unmatched. The CDR3 protein is CASSIGQAGIYEQYF. The CDR3, as DNA: TGTGCCAGCAGCATCGGACAGGCCGGAATCTACGAGCAGTACTTC.

Points on this clonotype: The likely explanation is a read error, given a far larger clone one base away. This sequence joins TRBV7-9 and TRBJ2-5; D tentatively fits TRBD1 or TRBD2 (5 bases each). Germline assignment: CDR1 SEHNR and CDR2 FQNEAQ (reference sequence). The CDR3 is made up of 12 amino acids. In nucleotides, the CDR3 is TGTGCCAGCAGGGGACCGCAAGAGACCCAGCACTTC. This sequence encodes CASRGPQETQHF.

In its sample, this clonotype was seen many times. This chain uses TRBV19 with TRBJ2-7; 9 bases are a match to TRBD1. Germline V lookup: CDR1 LNHDA, CDR2 SQIVND (reference sequence). V trimming: 7 bases; J trimming: 3 bases; junction bases outside the gene matches: 7. This CDR3 contains 14 residues. The CDR3 DNA reads TGTGCCAGTACCCCGGACAGGGGTGACTACGAGCAGTACTTC. This sequence encodes CASTPDRGDYEQYF.

This clonotype was detected a few times. The rearrangement links TRBV3-1 to TRBJ2-7; D remains ambiguous. Germline lookup yields CDR1 LGHDT and CDR2 YNNKEL (reference sequence). V lost 1 base to trimming and J lost 4 bases, with 14 bases between them. The CDR3 spans 15 residues. CDR3 amino acids: CASSQGPIGEYEQYF. The CDR3 coding sequence is TGTGCCAGCAGCCAAGGGCCCATTGGAGAGTACGAGCAGTACTTC.

This clonotype was observed at least ten times. In DNA, the CDR3 is TGTGCCAGCTCACCAATCGGCGGGAGGGCCCTGGAGACCCAGTACTTC. It codes for CASSPIGGRALETQYF. The gene calls are TRBV18 and TRBJ2-5, with 9 bases lining up with TRBD2. The CDR3 covers 16 residues. After removal of 2 bases from V and 5 bases from J, the junction contained 9 bases not matched to a gene. The V gene's germline CDR1 is KGHSH and CDR2 LQKENI. Looking up the rest from reference TRBV18 and TRBJ2-5 gives the full variable domain: NAGVMQNPRHLVRRRGQEARLRCSPMKGHSHVYWYRQLPEEGLKFMVYLQKENIIDESGMPKERFSAEFPKEGPSILRIQQVVRGDSAAYFCASSPIGGRALETQYFGPGTRLLVL.

The chain carries TRBV30 and TRBJ2-1; 8 bases map to TRBD2. Germline CDR1 is GTSNPN and CDR2 is SVGIG (reference sequence). V lost 2 bases, J lost 10 bases, and 13 bases stayed unmatched. CDR3 length equals 15 residues. CDR3 loop: CAWSTLAEGGGEQFF. In nucleotides, the CDR3 is TGTGCCTGGAGTACACTAGCGGAAGGGGGTGGGGAGCAGTTCTTC.

This clonotype was seen ten or more times. V usage is TRBV10-3 and J usage is TRBJ2-2, with D perhaps TRBD1 (5 bases). Between the trimmed V and J ends, which lost 2 bases and 0 bases, there was a span of 10 bases. The CDR3 runs 16 residues. Germline loops: CDR1 ENHRY, CDR2 SYGVKD. CDR3 loop: CAISETRTTNTGELFF. DNA of the CDR3: TGTGCCATCAGTGAGACCCGGACAACGAACACCGGGGAGCTGTTTTTT.

This clonotype has more than one count but fewer than ten. A far larger clone is one base from this, pointing to a likely read error. This chain links TRBV18 with TRBJ2-3, with TRBD1 matching 10 bases. The germline gives CDR1 KGHSH, CDR2 LQKENI. This CDR3 region has 14 residues. CDR3 in amino acids: CASSRETGGAQASF. CDR3 bases: TGTGCCAGCTCACGGGAGACAGGGGGCGCACAAGCTTCCTTT.

There are many counts of this clonotype. The chain carries TRBV6-1 and TRBJ1-4, with TRBD1 as a possible D gene (5 bases). This CDR3 contains 16 residues. Germline V gene sequence: CDR1 MNHNS, CDR2 SASEGT. V lost 5 bases and J 0 bases, leaving 13 bases between the germline ends. This chain's CDR3 is CASSHRDPATNEKLFF. The CDR3 nucleotides read TGTGCCAGCAGTCACCGGGACCCAGCAACTAATGAAAAACTGTTTTTT.

The rearrangement links TRBV6-2 or TRBV6-3 to TRBJ2-3; the match to TRBD1 covers 11 bases. In germline, CDR1 is MNHEY, CDR2 SVGEGT. This CDR3 comprises 14 residues. Trimming cost V 7 bases and J 5 bases; bases outside gene matches: 5. CDR3 sequence: CASKKGQGVDTQYF. In DNA form, the CDR3 reads TGTGCCAGCAAAAAGGGACAGGGGGTAGATACGCAGTATTTT.

This clonotype was found many times. J is TRBJ1-1 and V is TRBV12-3 or TRBV12-4; D may be TRBD1 (5 bases). The CDR3 consists of 19 residues. V was trimmed by 4 bases and J by 1 base, leaving 25 bases between them. In DNA form, the CDR3 reads TGTGCCAGCAGTTCACCCAGAGCAGGGCTCGTTTGGGAGAACACTGAAGCTTTCTTT. Its translation is CASSSPRAGLVWENTEAFF.